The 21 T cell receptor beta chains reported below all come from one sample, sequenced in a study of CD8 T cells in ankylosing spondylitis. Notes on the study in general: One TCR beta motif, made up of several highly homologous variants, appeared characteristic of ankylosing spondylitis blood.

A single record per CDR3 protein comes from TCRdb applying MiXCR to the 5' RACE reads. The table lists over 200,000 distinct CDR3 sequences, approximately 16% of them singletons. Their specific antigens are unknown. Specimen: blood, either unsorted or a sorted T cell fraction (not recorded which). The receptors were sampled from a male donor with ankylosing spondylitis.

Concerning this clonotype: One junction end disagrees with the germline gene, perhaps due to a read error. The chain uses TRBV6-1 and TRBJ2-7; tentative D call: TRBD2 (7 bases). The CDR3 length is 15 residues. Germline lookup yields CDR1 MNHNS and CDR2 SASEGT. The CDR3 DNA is TGTGCCAGCAGCGAAGGTGGGGGGGCGAGCTACGAGCAGTACTTC. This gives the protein CASSEGGGASYEQYF.

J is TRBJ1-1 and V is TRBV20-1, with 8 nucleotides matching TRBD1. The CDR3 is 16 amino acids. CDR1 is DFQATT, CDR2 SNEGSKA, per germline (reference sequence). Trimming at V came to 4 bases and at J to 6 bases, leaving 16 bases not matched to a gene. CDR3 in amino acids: CSANNLQGVSSPEAFF. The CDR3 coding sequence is TGCAGTGCTAATAACCTACAGGGGGTATCATCGCCTGAAGCTTTCTTT.

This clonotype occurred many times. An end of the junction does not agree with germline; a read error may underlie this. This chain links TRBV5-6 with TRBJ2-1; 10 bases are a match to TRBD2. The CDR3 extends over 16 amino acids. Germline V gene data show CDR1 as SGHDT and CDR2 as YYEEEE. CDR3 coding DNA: TGTGCCAGCAGTTTGGGGCTAGCGGGAGCTTACAATGAGCAGTTCTTC. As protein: CASSLGLAGAYNEQFF.

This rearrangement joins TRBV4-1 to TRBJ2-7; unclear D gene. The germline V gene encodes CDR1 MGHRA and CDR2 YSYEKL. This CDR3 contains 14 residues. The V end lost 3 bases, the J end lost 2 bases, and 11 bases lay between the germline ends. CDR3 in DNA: TGCGCCAGCAGCCAGACGTCGGCGACCTACGAGCAGTACTTC. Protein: CASSQTSATYEQYF.

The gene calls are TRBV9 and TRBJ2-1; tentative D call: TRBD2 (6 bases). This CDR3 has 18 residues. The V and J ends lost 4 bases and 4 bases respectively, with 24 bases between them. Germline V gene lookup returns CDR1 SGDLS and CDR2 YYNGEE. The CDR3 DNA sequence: TGTGCCAGCAGCACAGGTGTAGGTAGCGGAGGTATTTACAATGAGCAGTTCTTC. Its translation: CASSTGVGSGGIYNEQFF.

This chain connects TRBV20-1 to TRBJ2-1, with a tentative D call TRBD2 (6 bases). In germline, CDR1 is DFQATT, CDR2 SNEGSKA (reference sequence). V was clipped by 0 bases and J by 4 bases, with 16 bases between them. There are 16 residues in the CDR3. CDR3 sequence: CSARDRRWGEYNEQFF. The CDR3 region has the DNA TGCAGTGCTAGAGATCGACGGTGGGGGGAGTACAATGAGCAGTTCTTC.

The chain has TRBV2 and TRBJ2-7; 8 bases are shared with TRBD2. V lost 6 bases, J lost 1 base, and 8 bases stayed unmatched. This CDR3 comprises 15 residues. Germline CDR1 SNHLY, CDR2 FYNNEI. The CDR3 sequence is CASSVAGGPSYEQYF. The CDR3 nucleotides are TGTGCCAGCAGCGTGGCGGGGGGCCCTTCCTACGAGCAGTACTTC.

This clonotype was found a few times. The CDR3 DNA is TGCAGCGTTGAAGACCCCAGGGACAGGGGGCGGTGGACTGAAGCTTTCTTT. It yields the protein CSVEDPRDRGRWTEAFF. The chain couples TRBV29-1 to TRBJ1-1; 12 bases match TRBD1. The CDR3 covers 17 residues. CDR1 and CDR2 (germline): SQVTM, ANQGSEA. The junction had 10 bases not matched to a gene; V was cut back by 0 bases and J by 5 bases.

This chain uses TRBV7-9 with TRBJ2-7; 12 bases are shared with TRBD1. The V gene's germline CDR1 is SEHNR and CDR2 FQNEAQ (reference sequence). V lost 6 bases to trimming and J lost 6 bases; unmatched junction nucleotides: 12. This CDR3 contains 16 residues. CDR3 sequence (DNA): TGTGCCAGCAGTTTCCCCGGGACAGGGGGCCTCAGCGAGCAGTACTTC. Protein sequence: CASSFPGTGGLSEQYF.

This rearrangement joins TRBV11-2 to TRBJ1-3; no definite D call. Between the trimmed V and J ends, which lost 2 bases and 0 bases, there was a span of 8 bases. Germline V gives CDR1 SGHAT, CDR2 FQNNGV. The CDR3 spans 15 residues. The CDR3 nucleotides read TGTGCCAGCAGCTTATGGCGGGACTCTGGAAACACCATATATTTT. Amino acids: CASSLWRDSGNTIYF.

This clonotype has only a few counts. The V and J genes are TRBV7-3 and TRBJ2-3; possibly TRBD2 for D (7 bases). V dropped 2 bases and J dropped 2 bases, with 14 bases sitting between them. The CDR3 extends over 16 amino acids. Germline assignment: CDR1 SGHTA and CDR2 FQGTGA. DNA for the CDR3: TGTGCCAGCAGCTTATTTGCGGGGGCACTCACAGATACGCAGTATTTT. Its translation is CASSLFAGALTDTQYF.

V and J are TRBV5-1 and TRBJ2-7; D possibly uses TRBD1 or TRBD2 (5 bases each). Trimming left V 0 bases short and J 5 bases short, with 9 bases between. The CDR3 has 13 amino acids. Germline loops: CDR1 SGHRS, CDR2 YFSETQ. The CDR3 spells CASSLALGHEQYF. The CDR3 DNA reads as TGCGCCAGCAGCTTGGCCTTGGGACACGAGCAGTACTTC.

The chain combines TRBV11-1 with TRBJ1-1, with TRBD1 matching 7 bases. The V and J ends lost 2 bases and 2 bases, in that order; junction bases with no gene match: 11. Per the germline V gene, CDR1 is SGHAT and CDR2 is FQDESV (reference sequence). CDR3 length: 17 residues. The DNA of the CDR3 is TGTGCCAGCAGCTTATCGGCAGGGGGGCAGATAAACACTGAAGCTTTCTTT. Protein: CASSLSAGGQINTEAFF.

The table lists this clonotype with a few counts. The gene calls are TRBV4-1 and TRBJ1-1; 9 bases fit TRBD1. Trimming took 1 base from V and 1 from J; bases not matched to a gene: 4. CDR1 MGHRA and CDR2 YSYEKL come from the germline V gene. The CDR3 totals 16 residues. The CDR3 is CASSQVPGQGNTEAFF. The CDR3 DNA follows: TGCGCCAGCAGCCAAGTGCCGGGACAGGGGAACACTGAAGCTTTCTTT.

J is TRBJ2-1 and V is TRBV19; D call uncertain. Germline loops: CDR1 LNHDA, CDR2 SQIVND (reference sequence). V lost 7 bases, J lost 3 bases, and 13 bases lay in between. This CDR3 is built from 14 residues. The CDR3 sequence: CASTPAPNYNEQFF. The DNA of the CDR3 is TGTGCCAGTACCCCGGCCCCCAACTACAATGAGCAGTTCTTC. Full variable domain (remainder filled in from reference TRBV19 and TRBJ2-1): DGGITQSPKYLFRKEGQNVTLSCEQNLNHDAMYWYRQDPGQGLRLIYYSQIVNDFQKGDIAEGYSVSREKKESFPLTVTSAQKNPTAFYLCASTPAPNYNEQFFGPGTRLTVL.

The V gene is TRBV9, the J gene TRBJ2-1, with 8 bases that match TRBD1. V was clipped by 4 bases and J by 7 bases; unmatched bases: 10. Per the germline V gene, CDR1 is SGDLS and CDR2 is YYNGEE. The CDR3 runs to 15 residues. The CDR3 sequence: CASSTPYRGTNEQFF. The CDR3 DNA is TGTGCCAGCAGCACCCCATACAGGGGGACGAATGAGCAGTTCTTC.

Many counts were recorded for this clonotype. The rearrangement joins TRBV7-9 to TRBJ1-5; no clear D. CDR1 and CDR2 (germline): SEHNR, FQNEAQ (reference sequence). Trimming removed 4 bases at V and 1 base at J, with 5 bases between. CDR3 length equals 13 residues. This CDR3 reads CASSWASNQPQHF. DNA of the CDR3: TGTGCCAGCAGCTGGGCCAGCAATCAGCCCCAGCATTTT.

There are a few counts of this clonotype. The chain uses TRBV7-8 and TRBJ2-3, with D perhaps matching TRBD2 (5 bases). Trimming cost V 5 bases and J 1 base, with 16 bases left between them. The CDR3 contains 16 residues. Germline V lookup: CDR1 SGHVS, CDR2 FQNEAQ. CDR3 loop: CASSLEWRVRTDTQYF. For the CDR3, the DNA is TGTGCCAGCAGCCTAGAGTGGCGGGTACGCACAGATACGCAGTATTTT.

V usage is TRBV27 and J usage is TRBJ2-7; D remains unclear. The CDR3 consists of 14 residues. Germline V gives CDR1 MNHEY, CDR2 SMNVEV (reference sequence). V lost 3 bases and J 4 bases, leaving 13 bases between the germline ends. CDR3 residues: CASSFTALGYEQYF. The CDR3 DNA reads TGTGCCAGCAGTTTTACGGCCCTCGGTTACGAGCAGTACTTC.

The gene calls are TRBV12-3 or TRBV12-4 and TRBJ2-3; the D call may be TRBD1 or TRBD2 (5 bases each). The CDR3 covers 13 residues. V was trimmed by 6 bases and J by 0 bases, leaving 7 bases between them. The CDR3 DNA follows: TGTGCCAGCAGGTGGGACAGCACAGATACGCAGTATTTT. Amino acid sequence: CASRWDSTDTQYF.

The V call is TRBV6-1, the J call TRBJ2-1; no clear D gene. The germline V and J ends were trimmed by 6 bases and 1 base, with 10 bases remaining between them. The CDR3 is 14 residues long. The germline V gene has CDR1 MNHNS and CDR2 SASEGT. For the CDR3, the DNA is TGTGCCAGCAGCCCCCTGGCTTCCTACAATGAGCAGTTCTTC. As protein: CASSPLASYNEQFF.